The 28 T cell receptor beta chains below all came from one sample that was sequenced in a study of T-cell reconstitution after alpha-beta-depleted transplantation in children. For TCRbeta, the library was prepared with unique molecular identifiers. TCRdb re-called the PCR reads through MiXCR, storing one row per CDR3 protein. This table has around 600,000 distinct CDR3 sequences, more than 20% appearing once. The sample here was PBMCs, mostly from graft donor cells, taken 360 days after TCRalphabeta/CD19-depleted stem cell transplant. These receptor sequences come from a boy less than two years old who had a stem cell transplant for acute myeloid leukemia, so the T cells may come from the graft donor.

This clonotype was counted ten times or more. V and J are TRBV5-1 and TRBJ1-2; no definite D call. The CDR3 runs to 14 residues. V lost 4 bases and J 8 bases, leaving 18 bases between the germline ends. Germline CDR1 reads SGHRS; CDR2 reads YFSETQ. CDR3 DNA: TGCGCCAGCAGCGCCGACTCAAGCCTGGAAGGCTACACCTTC. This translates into CASSADSSLEGYTF.

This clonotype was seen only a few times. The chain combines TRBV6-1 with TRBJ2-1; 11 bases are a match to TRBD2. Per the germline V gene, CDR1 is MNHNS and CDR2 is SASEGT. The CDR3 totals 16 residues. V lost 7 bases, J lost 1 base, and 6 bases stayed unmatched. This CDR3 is CASTFSGGASYNEQFF. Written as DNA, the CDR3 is TGTGCCAGCACCTTTAGCGGGGGGGCATCCTACAATGAGCAGTTCTTC.

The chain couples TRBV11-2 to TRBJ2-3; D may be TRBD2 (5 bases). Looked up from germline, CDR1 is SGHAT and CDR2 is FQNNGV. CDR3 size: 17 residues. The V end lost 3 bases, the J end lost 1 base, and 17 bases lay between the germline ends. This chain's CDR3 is CASSFVFRRSRTDTQYF. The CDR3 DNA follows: TGTGCCAGCAGCTTCGTGTTCAGGAGGTCGCGCACAGATACGCAGTATTTT.

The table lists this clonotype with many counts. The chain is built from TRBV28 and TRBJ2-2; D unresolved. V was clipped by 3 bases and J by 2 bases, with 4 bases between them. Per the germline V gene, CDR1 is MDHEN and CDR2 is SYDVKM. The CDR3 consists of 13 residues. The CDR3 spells CASSFGNTGELFF. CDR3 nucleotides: TGTGCCAGCAGTTTCGGCAACACCGGGGAGCTGTTTTTT.

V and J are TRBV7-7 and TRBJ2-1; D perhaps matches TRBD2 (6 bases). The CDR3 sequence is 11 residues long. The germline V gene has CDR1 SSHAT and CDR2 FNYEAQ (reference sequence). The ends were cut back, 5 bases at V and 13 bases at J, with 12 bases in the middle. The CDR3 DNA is TGTGCCAGCAGCAACGGGACTGCCCAGTTCTTC. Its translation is CASSNGTAQFF.

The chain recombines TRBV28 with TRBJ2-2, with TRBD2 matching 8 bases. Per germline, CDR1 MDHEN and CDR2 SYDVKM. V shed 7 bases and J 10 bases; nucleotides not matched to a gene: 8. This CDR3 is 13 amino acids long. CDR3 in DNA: TGTGCCAGCACGGGCGGGGGGCCTGAGGAGCTGTTTTTT. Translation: CASTGGGPEELFF.

The CDR3 DNA reads TGTGCCAGTAGTATAGCCGGAAATAATTCACCCCTCCACTTT. The encoded protein is CASSIAGNNSPLHF. The J gene is TRBJ1-6, the V gene TRBV19; the D is unclear. The germline V gene has CDR1 LNHDA and CDR2 SQIVND (reference sequence). The germline V and J ends were trimmed by 1 base and 5 bases, with 6 bases remaining between them. The CDR3 is 14 residues long.

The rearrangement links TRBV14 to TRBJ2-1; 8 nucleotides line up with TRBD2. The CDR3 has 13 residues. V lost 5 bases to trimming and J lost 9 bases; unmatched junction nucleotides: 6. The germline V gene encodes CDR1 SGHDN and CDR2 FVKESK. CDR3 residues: CASSFSGAVEQFF. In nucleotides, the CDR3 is TGTGCCAGCAGCTTTAGCGGGGCGGTTGAGCAGTTCTTC.

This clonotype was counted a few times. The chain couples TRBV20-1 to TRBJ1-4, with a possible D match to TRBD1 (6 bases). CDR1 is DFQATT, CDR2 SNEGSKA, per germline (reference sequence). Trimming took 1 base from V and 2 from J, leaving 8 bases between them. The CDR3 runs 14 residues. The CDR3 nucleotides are TGCAGTGCTAGAGGGGGGCGGACTAATGAAAAACTGTTTTTT. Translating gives CSARGGRTNEKLFF.

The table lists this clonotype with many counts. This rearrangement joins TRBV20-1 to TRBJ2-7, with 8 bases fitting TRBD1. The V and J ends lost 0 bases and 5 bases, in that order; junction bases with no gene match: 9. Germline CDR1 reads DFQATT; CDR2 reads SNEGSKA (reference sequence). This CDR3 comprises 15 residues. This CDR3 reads CSARDSGTGLNEQYF. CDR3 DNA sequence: TGCAGTGCTAGAGATTCTGGGACAGGTCTAAACGAGCAGTACTTC.

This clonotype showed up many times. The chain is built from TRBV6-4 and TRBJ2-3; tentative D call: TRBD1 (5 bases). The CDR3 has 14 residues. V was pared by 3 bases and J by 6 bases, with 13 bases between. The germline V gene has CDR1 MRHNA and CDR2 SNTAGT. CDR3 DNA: TGTGCCAGCAGTGAATCGACAGATTGGGATACGCAGTATTTT. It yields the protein CASSESTDWDTQYF.

CDR3 protein: CASSFFRGGSYEQYF. In nucleotides, the CDR3 is TGTGCCAGCAGTTTTTTCCGGGGGGGCTCCTACGAGCAGTACTTC. The V call is TRBV12-3 or TRBV12-4, the J call TRBJ2-7; 8 nucleotides line up with TRBD2. The CDR3 runs 15 residues. J gave up 0 bases and V 3 bases, and 4 bases lay outside the gene matches.

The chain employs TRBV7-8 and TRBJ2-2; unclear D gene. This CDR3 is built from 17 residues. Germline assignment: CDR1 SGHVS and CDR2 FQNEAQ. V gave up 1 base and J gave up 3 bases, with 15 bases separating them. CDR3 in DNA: TGTGCCAGCAGCTTAGATGAACTCTCGGCCTACACCGGGGAGCTGTTTTTT. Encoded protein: CASSLDELSAYTGELFF.

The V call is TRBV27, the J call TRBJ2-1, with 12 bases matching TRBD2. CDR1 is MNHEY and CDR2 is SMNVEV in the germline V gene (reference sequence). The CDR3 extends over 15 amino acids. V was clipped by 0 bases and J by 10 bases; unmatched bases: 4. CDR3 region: CASSLSLAGGAEQFF. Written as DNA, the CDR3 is TGTGCCAGCAGTTTATCCCTAGCGGGGGGGGCCGAGCAGTTCTTC.

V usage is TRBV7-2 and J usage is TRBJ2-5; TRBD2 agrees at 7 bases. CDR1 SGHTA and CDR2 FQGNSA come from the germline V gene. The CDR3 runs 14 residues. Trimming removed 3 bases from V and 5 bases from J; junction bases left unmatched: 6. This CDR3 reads CASSFGLGGETQYF. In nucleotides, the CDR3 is TGTGCCAGCAGCTTTGGACTGGGGGGGGAGACCCAGTACTTC.

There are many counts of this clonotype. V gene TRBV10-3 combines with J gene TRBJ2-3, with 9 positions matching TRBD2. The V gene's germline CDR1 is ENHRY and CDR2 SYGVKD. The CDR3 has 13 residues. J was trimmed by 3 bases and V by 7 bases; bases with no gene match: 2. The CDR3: CAITLAGTDTQYF. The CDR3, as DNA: TGTGCCATCACCCTAGCGGGGACAGATACGCAGTATTTT.

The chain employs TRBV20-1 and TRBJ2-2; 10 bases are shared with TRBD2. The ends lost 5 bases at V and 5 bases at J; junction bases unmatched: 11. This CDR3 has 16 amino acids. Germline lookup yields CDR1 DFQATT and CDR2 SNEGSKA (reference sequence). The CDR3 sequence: CSARALAGSITGELFF. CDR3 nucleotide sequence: TGCAGTGCTCGGGCACTAGCGGGGAGTATAACCGGGGAGCTGTTTTTT.

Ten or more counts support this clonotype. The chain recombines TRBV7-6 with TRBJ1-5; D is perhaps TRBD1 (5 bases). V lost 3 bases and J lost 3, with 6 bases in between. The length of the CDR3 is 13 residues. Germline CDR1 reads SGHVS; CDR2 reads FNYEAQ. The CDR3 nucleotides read TGTGCCAGCAGCTTTGGGACCAATCAGCCCCAGCATTTT. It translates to CASSFGTNQPQHF.

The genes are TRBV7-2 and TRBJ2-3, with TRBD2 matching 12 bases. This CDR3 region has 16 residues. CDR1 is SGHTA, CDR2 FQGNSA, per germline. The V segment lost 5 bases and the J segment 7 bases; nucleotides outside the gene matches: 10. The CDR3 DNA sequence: TGTGCCAGCAGCCCTAGCGGGGGGGCCGAGAGGAATACGCAGTATTTT. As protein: CASSPSGGAERNTQYF.

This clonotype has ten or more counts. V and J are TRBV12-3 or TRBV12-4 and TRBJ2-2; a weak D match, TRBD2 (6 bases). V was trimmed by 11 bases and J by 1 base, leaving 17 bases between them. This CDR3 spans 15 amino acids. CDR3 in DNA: TGTGCCGGGACTCACAGCTCTTGGAACACCGGGGAGCTGTTTTTT. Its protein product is CAGTHSSWNTGELFF.

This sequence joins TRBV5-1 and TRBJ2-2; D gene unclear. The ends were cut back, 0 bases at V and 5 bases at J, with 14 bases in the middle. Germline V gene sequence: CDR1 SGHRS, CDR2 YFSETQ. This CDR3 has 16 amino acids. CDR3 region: CASSLDGVSETGELFF. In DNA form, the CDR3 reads TGCGCCAGCAGCTTGGATGGGGTATCGGAGACCGGGGAGCTGTTTTTT.

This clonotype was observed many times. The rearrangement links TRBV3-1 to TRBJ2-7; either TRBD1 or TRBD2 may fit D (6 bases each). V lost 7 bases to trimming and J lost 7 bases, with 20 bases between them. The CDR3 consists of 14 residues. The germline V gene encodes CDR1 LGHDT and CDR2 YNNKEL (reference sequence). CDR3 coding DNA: TGTGCCAGCAACTTAAGGGGGGCCCCTGAAGAGCAGTACTTC. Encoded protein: CASNLRGAPEEQYF.

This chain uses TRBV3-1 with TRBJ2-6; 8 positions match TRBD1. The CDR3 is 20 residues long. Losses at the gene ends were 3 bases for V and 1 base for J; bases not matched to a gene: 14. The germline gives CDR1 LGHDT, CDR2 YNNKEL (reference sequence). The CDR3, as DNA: TGTGCCAGCAGCCATGGCTGGCGCGACAGGGGTATATCTGGGGCCAACGTCCTGACTTTC. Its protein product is CASSHGWRDRGISGANVLTF.

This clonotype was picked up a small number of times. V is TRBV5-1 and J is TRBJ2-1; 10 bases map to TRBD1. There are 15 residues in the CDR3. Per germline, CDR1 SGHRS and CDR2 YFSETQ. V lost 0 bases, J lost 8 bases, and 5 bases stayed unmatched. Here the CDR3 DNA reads TGCGCCAGCAGCTTGGCCCAGACAGGGGGCGATGAGCAGTTCTTC. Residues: CASSLAQTGGDEQFF.

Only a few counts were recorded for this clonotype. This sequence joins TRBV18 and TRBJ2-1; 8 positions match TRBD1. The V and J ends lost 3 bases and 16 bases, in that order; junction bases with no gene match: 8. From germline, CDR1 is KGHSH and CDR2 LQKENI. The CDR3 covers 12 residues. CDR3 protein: CASSPDRANVFF. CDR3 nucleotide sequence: TGTGCCAGCTCACCGGACAGGGCAAACGTCTTCTTC.

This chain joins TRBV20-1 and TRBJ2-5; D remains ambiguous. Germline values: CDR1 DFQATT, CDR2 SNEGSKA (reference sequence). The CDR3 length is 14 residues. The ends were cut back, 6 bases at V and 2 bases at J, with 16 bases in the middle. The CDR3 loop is CSATPDRVQETQYF. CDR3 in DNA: TGCAGTGCCACACCTGATAGGGTTCAAGAGACCCAGTACTTC.

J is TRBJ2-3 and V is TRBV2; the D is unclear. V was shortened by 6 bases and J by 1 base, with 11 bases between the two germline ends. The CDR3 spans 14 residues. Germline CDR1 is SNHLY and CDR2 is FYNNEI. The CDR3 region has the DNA TGTGCCAGCAGGCAAGCTGGGGGCACAGATACGCAGTATTTT. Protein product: CASRQAGGTDTQYF. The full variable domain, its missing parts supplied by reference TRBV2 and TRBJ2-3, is EPEVTQTPSHQVTQMGQEVILRCVPISNHLYFYWYRQILGQKVEFLVSFYNNEISEKSEIFDDQFSVERPDGSNFTLKIRSTKLEDSAMYFCASRQAGGTDTQYFGPGTRLTVL.

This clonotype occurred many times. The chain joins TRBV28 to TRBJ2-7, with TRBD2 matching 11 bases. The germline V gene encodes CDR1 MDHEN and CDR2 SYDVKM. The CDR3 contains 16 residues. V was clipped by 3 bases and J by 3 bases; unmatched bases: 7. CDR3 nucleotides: TGTGCCAGCAGTTTTGGAAGCACTAGCGGGGGCTACGAGCAGTACGTC. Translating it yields CASSFGSTSGGYEQYV.